This record concerns one TCR beta chain sequence. The table came from immunoSEQ multiplex PCR; TCRdb's copy has only in-frame clones and leaves some out. The data show 70,000 to 80,000 clones, around 92% seen once. The record originates from a study of technical replicates of blood from several donors. The length of the CDR3 is 15 residues. V was trimmed by 2 bases and J by 1 base, leaving 11 bases between them. In germline, CDR1 is SGHTA, CDR2 FQGTGA. Sequencing was done on a sample of T cells isolated from PBMCs. The receptor's source is a human donor in good health. The genes are TRBV7-3 and TRBJ1-1, with D perhaps TRBD1 (5 bases). CDR3 nucleotides: TGTGCCAGCAGCTTAGGGAGGGGTGGGAACACTGAAGCTTTCTTT. Translation gives CASSLGRGGNTEAFF.